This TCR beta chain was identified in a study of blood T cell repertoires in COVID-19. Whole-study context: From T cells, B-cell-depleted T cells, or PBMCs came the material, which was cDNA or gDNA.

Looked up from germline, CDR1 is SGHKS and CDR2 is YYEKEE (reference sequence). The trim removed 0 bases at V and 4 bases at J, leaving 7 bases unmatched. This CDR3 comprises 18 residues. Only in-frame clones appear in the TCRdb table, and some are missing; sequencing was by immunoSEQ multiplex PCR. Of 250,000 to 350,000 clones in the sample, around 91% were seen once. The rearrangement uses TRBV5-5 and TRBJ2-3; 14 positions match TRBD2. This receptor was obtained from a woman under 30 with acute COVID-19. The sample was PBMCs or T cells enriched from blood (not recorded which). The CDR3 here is CASSLAVTSGRGPDTQYF. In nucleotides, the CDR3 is TGTGCCAGCAGCTTGGCCGTGACTAGCGGGAGGGGTCCAGATACGCAGTATTTT.